These T cell receptor beta chains were read from a single sample in a study of early T cells in non-severe SARS-CoV-2 infection. From the 5' RACE reads, TCRdb called clonotypes with MiXCR, one entry per CDR3 protein. This sample carries about 90,000 distinct CDR3 sequences, around 15% of them seen once, and the ten largest clones take roughly 7.2%. Sequenced input: whole blood. The receptors were sampled from an adult who was a healthcare worker with PCR-confirmed SARS-CoV-2 infection or an uninfected control (not recorded which). Both conserved end residues are part of each CDR3. Fields, in order: V gene, J gene, CDR3 length, CDR3 protein.

>TRBV6-5|TRBJ2-1|15
CASSHDSGSYNEQFF
>TRBV3-1|TRBJ2-3|15
CASSQATGGTDTQYF
>TRBV7-9|TRBJ1-4|11
CASSLIGKLFF
>TRBV20-1|TRBJ1-1|13
CSAREVSGTEAFF
>TRBV29-1|TRBJ2-1|11
CSLTGFNEQFF
>TRBV7-2|TRBJ1-5|15
CASSPNRDSNQPQHF
>TRBV10-3|TRBJ2-4|19
CAISESRLLAGGYENIQYF
>TRBV11-2|TRBJ1-1|14
CASSFTGRNTEAFF
>TRBV30|TRBJ1-4|13
CAWSVAGWEKLFF
>TRBV12-3/TRBV12-4|TRBJ2-5|16
CASSLGGGALEETQYF
>TRBV5-1|TRBJ2-7|14
CASSLEDTSYEQYF
>TRBV19|TRBJ1-4|11
CASSPDEKLFF
>TRBV28|TRBJ2-7|15
CASTFGWDSSYEQYF
>TRBV6-5|TRBJ1-2|14
CASSPGGTNYGYTF
>TRBV3-1|TRBJ2-3|16
CASSQRTSGYTDTQYF
>TRBV7-2|TRBJ1-1|14
CASSSQGPGTEAFF
>TRBV12-3/TRBV12-4|TRBJ2-1|14
CASSFSRAGNEQFF
>TRBV20-1|TRBJ2-2|16
CSARAPGLASSGELFF
>TRBV18|TRBJ1-3|13
CASSPPSGNTIYF
>TRBV15|TRBJ2-7|13
CATSISSSYEQYF
>TRBV29-1|TRBJ2-1|11
CSVREWNEQFF
>TRBV11-2|TRBJ2-7|11
CASSIRYEQYF
>TRBV11-2|TRBJ2-7|12
CASSFQTDEQYF
>TRBV6-1|TRBJ1-3|14
CASRTGIAGNTIYF
>TRBV3-1|TRBJ1-2|13
CASSTLSGYGYTF
>TRBV11-2|TRBJ1-1|14
CASSLMGQNTEAFF